The 5 T cell receptor beta chains below were found in one sample sequenced in a study of blood T cell repertoires in COVID-19. Sequencing used immunoSEQ multiplex PCR; TCRdb keeps in-frame clones, though not all of them. Of around 160,000 clones listed, roughly 90% are singletons. What was sequenced was peripheral blood. These TCRs come from a man aged 55 to 70 with acute or convalescent COVID-19.

This clone was recorded only once. The gene calls are TRBV19 and TRBJ2-7, with 7 positions matching TRBD1. CDR1 LNHDA and CDR2 SQIVND come from the germline V gene (reference sequence). V was pared by 3 bases and J by 4 bases, with 3 bases of the junction left unmatched. The CDR3 is 13 amino acids. The chain's CDR3 is CASSMGRGYEQYF. CDR3 DNA: TGTGCCAGTAGTATGGGCAGGGGGTACGAGCAGTACTTC.

The chain links TRBV4-2 to TRBJ1-3; a possible D gene is TRBD1 (6 bases). V lost 3 bases, J lost 6 bases, and 15 bases lay in between. CDR1 is LGHNA and CDR2 is YNFKEQ in the germline V gene. There are 15 residues in the CDR3. CDR3 coding DNA: TGTGCCAGCAGCCACGGACAGTGGGTCGAAAACACCATATATTTT. It encodes CASSHGQWVENTIYF.

The chain is built from TRBV12-5 and TRBJ1-1; D is perhaps TRBD1 (5 bases). CDR1 LGHNT and CDR2 FRNRAP come from the germline V gene. The CDR3 runs 16 residues. Trimming removed 7 bases at V and 0 bases at J, with 18 bases between. The CDR3 sequence: CASAPPRGGMNTEAFF. The DNA of the CDR3 is TGTGCTAGTGCCCCCCCGCGGGGGGGTATGAACACTGAAGCTTTCTTT. The whole variable domain, remainder taken from reference TRBV12-5 and TRBJ1-1, is DARVTQTPRHKVTEMGQEVTMRCQPILGHNTVFWYRQTMMQGLELLAYFRNRAPLDDSGMPKDRFSAEMPDATLATLKIQPSEPRDSAVYFCASAPPRGGMNTEAFFGQGTRLTVV.

V gene TRBV10-2 combines with J gene TRBJ1-2; D gene ambiguous. This CDR3 comprises 15 residues. Germline V gene sequence: CDR1 WSHSY, CDR2 SAAADI. V was clipped by 6 bases and J by 8 bases, with 22 bases between them. CDR3 loop: CASRTRSGNAWGYTF. The DNA of the CDR3 is TGCGCCAGCAGGACCCGGTCGGGAAACGCGTGGGGCTACACCTTC.

V and J are TRBV11-2 and TRBJ1-1, with D maybe TRBD1 (5 bases). The CDR3 has 13 amino acids. Trimming cost V 4 bases and J 7 bases, with 13 bases left between them. The germline V gene encodes CDR1 SGHAT and CDR2 FQNNGV. CDR3 in amino acids: CASSWGLHNEAFF. CDR3 DNA: TGTGCCAGCAGCTGGGGACTCCATAATGAAGCTTTCTTT.